The 17 T cell receptor beta chains in this list originate from one sample, sequenced in a study of blood T cell repertoires in COVID-19. Some clones are missing from TCRdb's copy, which holds only in-frame ones; the method was immunoSEQ multiplex PCR. The sample yields 80,000 to 100,000 clones, 75% to 90% seen once. Material for sequencing was peripheral blood. Receptor source: a woman between 45 and 65 years old with active or convalescent COVID-19.

The CDR3 spells CASSSLRHNPPYEQYF. The CDR3 DNA is TGTGCCAGCAGCTCTCTCCGACACAACCCACCCTACGAGCAGTACTTC. The gene calls are TRBV5-6 and TRBJ2-7; the D is unclear. CDR1 and CDR2 from the germline V gene are SGHDT and YYEEEE. V shed 3 bases and J shed 2 bases, with 18 bases lying between them. This CDR3 comprises 16 residues.

The chain combines TRBV19 with TRBJ2-4, with D perhaps TRBD1 (6 bases). The CDR3 totals 17 residues. Trimming removed 8 bases from V and 0 bases from J, with 20 bases in between. Germline-derived CDR1 and CDR2 are LNHDA and SQIVND (reference sequence). CDR3 nucleotides: TGTGCCAGTTCGGACAGAGCGACGGCCCAAGCCAAAAACATTCAGTACTTC. This gives the protein CASSDRATAQAKNIQYF. Full variable domain (rest looked up from reference TRBV19 and TRBJ2-4): DGGITQSPKYLFRKEGQNVTLSCEQNLNHDAMYWYRQDPGQGLRLIYYSQIVNDFQKGDIAEGYSVSREKKESFPLTVTSAQKNPTAFYLCASSDRATAQAKNIQYFGAGTRLSVL.

In DNA form, the CDR3 reads TGTGCCAGCAGTTTCAGGGCCCTCGATGGCTACACCTTC. Protein product: CASSFRALDGYTF. V gene TRBV27 combines with J gene TRBJ1-2; a possible D gene is TRBD1 (5 bases). With 3 bases removed from V and 6 bases from J, the gap between germline ends came to 11 bases. Per germline, CDR1 MNHEY and CDR2 SMNVEV (reference sequence). The CDR3 covers 13 residues.

This chain links TRBV30 with TRBJ1-1, with TRBD1 matching 8 bases. With 3 bases clipped from V and 4 bases from J, the junction kept 4 bases outside the gene matches. This CDR3 is built from 13 residues. Per germline, CDR1 GTSNPN and CDR2 SVGIG (reference sequence). Here the CDR3 DNA reads TGTGCCTGGAGCGGACAGGGAGGCACTGAAGCTTTCTTT. Translation gives CAWSGQGGTEAFF. The entire variable domain, with the rest obtained from reference TRBV30 and TRBJ1-1, is as follows: SQTIHQWPATLVQPVGSPLSLECTVEGTSNPNLYWYRQAAGRGLQLLFYSVGIGQISSEVPQNLSASRPQDRQFILSSKKLLLSDSGFYLCAWSGQGGTEAFFGQGTRLTVV.

V gene TRBV29-1 combines with J gene TRBJ1-4, with 7 bases lining up with TRBD1. CDR3 length: 13 amino acids. Germline V gene sequence: CDR1 SQVTM, CDR2 ANQGSEA. J gave up 3 bases and V 6 bases, and 4 bases lay outside the gene matches. As DNA, the CDR3 is TGCAGCGTACAGGGGCAATCTAATGAAAAACTGTTTTTT. Protein product: CSVQGQSNEKLFF.

The gene calls are TRBV27 and TRBJ2-2; tentatively, D is TRBD2 (6 bases). V lost 6 bases and J 2 bases, leaving 7 bases between the germline ends. This CDR3 spans 13 amino acids. Germline V gene data show CDR1 as MNHEY and CDR2 as SMNVEV (reference sequence). The CDR3 region has the DNA TGTGCCAGCAGCGGGGGAAACACCGGGGAGCTGTTTTTT. The encoded protein is CASSGGNTGELFF.

This chain uses TRBV19 with TRBJ1-1; D perhaps matches TRBD1 (5 bases). Germline V CDR1 and CDR2: LNHDA, SQIVND (reference sequence). The CDR3 consists of 14 residues. Trimming removed 5 bases from V and 4 bases from J, with 14 bases in between. CDR3 DNA sequence: TGTGCCAGTAGTGGGACTAGGGTCCGCACTGAAGCTTTCTTT. Translation gives CASSGTRVRTEAFF.

Only one count was recorded for this clone. This chain connects TRBV11-2 to TRBJ2-2; 9 nucleotides line up with TRBD1. The CDR3 sequence is 16 residues long. V was clipped by 2 bases and J by 4 bases; unmatched bases: 5. Looked up from germline, CDR1 is SGHAT and CDR2 is FQNNGV. This CDR3 is CASSLLTGGVTGELFF. In DNA, the CDR3 is TGTGCCAGCAGCTTACTTACAGGGGGCGTCACCGGGGAGCTGTTTTTT.

V is TRBV11-3 and J is TRBJ1-1; D uncertain. V was pared by 0 bases and J by 4 bases, with 12 bases between. The CDR3 is 15 residues long. Germline CDR1 is SGHNT and CDR2 is YENEEA. Written as DNA, the CDR3 is TGTGCCAGCAGCTTAGATGGAGGGTCGGGCACTGAAGCTTTCTTT. This gives the protein CASSLDGGSGTEAFF.

This sequence joins TRBV7-9 and TRBJ2-7; 8 nucleotides align to TRBD1. CDR1 SEHNR and CDR2 FQNEAQ come from the germline V gene (reference sequence). J was trimmed by 6 bases and V by 4 bases; bases with no gene match: 8. The CDR3 loop spans 14 amino acids. The CDR3 reads CASSWQGARVEQYF. Written as DNA, the CDR3 is TGTGCCAGCAGCTGGCAGGGGGCGCGTGTCGAGCAGTACTTC.

The rearrangement joins TRBV5-4 to TRBJ1-2, with a weak D call TRBD1 (5 bases). The CDR3 totals 16 residues. CDR1 is SGHNT and CDR2 is YYREEE in the germline V gene (reference sequence). V was pared by 3 bases and J by 3 bases, with 18 bases between. The DNA of the CDR3 is TGTGCCAGCAGCTCCCCGGGACGGCGGGGCCACTATGGCTACACCTTC. This translates into CASSSPGRRGHYGYTF.

This sequence joins TRBV23-1 and TRBJ1-5; D is unresolved. TRBV23-1 is designated an ORF whose function remains uncertain. The CDR3 runs to 16 residues. V gave up 4 bases and J gave up 8 bases, with 21 bases separating them. This CDR3 reads CASSPLGCGFGEPQHF. CDR3 nucleotides: TGCGCCAGCAGTCCCTTAGGGTGCGGGTTTGGTGAGCCCCAGCATTTT.

The chain has TRBV21-1 and TRBJ1-2; the table's D call, TRBD1, was not checked against the DNA. TRBV21-1 is noted as a pseudogene. This CDR3 is built from 12 residues. CDR3 sequence (DNA): TGTGCCACCAGGGGGCCATGGACTGGCTACACCTTC. Encoded protein: CATRGPWTGYTF.

The chain employs TRBV5-4 and TRBJ1-1, with 10 bases fitting TRBD1. Per germline, CDR1 SGHNT and CDR2 YYREEE (reference sequence). The junction had 7 bases not matched to a gene; V was cut back by 4 bases and J by 4 bases. The CDR3 length is 15 residues. The CDR3 sequence: CASSGGQGTFTEAFF. The CDR3 DNA reads TGTGCCAGCAGCGGGGGACAGGGGACATTCACTGAAGCTTTCTTT.

The chain has TRBV11-2 and TRBJ2-7; TRBD1 matches at 8 bases. Germline CDR1 is SGHAT and CDR2 is FQNNGV. V lost 0 bases to trimming and J lost 5 bases; unmatched junction nucleotides: 3. This CDR3 comprises 14 residues. The CDR3 loop is CASSLDAGGHEQYF. The CDR3 region has the DNA TGTGCCAGCAGCTTAGACGCAGGGGGCCACGAGCAGTACTTC.

The chain links TRBV9 to TRBJ1-2; D is uncertain. The V end lost 3 bases, the J end lost 8 bases, and 11 bases lay between the germline ends. CDR3 length equals 12 residues. Germline V CDR1 and CDR2: SGDLS, YYNGEE. Here the CDR3 DNA reads TGTGCCAGCAGCGCCCAGTGGAGAGGCTACACCTTC. This encodes CASSAQWRGYTF.

This clone was picked up one time. This rearrangement joins TRBV5-1 to TRBJ1-1; D remains unclear. The CDR3 runs 13 residues. Trimming removed 2 bases at V and 1 base at J, with 6 bases between. Germline loops: CDR1 SGHRS, CDR2 YFSETQ. For the CDR3, the DNA is TGCGCCAGCAGCTTTACAGAGAACACTGAAGCTTTCTTT. As protein: CASSFTENTEAFF.